The rows below give T cell receptor beta chains drawn from one sample of a study of cytomegalovirus exposure and HLA in healthy donors. The data were produced by immunoSEQ multiplex PCR, yet TCRdb's version contains in-frame clones alone and is incomplete. The sample yields 200,000 to 250,000 clones, roughly 84% seen once. Sample: PBMCs. These receptors came from a boy aged 2-15 years in good health and CMV-seronegative. Both conserved end residues are part of each CDR3. D genes are given only for firm matches. Rows may omit the clone size; those that give it use once, few, many or a size class.

d_gene	v_gene	abundance	j_gene	CDR3aa	CDR3nt
TRBD1	TRBV11-3	-	TRBJ1-1	CASSLSGQGMNTEAFF	TGTGCCAGCAGTCTCTCGGGACAGGGTATGAACACTGAAGCTTTCTTT
TRBD1	TRBV27	-	TRBJ1-4	CANPGQGLQGEKLFF	TGTGCCAACCCCGGACAGGGTTTACAGGGTGAAAAACTGTTTTTT
-	TRBV14	-	TRBJ1-1	CASSQEQGGLMNTEAFF	TGTGCCAGCAGCCAAGAGCAGGGAGGATTAATGAACACTGAAGCTTTCTTT
-	TRBV19	few	TRBJ1-5	CASSALGQSSQPQHF	TGTGCCAGTAGTGCTCTGGGGCAGAGTAGTCAGCCCCAGCATTTT
-	TRBV15	-	TRBJ2-2	CATSRDLRTGELFF	TGTGCCACCAGCAGAGATCTGCGAACCGGGGAGCTGTTTTTT
-	TRBV5-1	-	TRBJ2-3	CASSLVGGADTQYF	TGCGCCAGCAGCTTGGTAGGCGGGGCAGATACGCAGTATTTT
TRBD2	TRBV30	-	TRBJ2-1	CAWSTIPLAGTSSYNEQFF	TGTGCCTGGAGTACGATACCACTAGCGGGGACCAGCTCCTACAATGAGCAGTTCTTC
-	TRBV6-5	-	TRBJ1-2	CASRLRVDYGYTF	TGTGCCAGCAGGCTCAGGGTTGACTATGGCTACACCTTC
-	TRBV7-2	-	TRBJ2-1	CASSFVSGLGSYNEQFF	TGTGCCAGCAGCTTTGTCTCGGGACTCGGGTCTTACAATGAGCAGTTCTTC
TRBD2	TRBV13	-	TRBJ2-1	CASSLGTSGGPYNEQFF	TGTGCCAGCAGCTTAGGGACTAGCGGGGGACCCTACAATGAGCAGTTCTTC
-	TRBV27	few	TRBJ1-2	CASSSYPPDRAYGYTF	TGTGCCAGCAGTTCCTACCCACCCGACAGAGCCTATGGCTACACCTTC
-	TRBV6-1	-	TRBJ2-7	CASSDSGRGSYEQYF	TGTGCCAGCAGTGACTCGGGGCGGGGCTCCTACGAGCAGTACTTC
-	TRBV4-1	-	TRBJ1-1	CASSQVPGRGAFF	TGCGCCAGCAGCCAAGTACCGGGCCGCGGGGCTTTCTTT
TRBD2	TRBV10-1	-	TRBJ2-1	CASSELSGGEQFF	TGCGCCAGCAGTGAGCTGTCGGGGGGTGAGCAGTTCTTC
-	TRBV5-4	-	TRBJ1-2	CASSLGHGGYGYTF	TGTGCCAGCAGCCTAGGACATGGCGGCTATGGCTACACCTTC
TRBD1	TRBV10-3	-	TRBJ2-6	CAISDKGAAGANVLTF	TGTGCCATCAGTGACAAGGGGGCAGCTGGGGCCAACGTCCTGACTTTC
-	TRBV9	-	TRBJ2-7	CASSPSGSYEQYF	TGTGCCAGCAGCCCTAGTGGTAGCTACGAGCAGTACTTC
TRBD1	TRBV19	-	TRBJ1-1	CASSIAGTGANTEAFF	TGTGCCAGTAGTATAGCGGGGACAGGGGCGAACACTGAAGCTTTCTTT
TRBD1	TRBV15	-	TRBJ1-1	CATREDRGLNTEAFF	TGTGCCACCAGGGAAGACAGGGGGCTAAACACTGAAGCTTTCTTT
TRBD1	TRBV2	few	TRBJ1-1	CASRPGMDREAFF	TGTGCCAGCAGACCCGGGATGGACAGGGAAGCTTTCTTT
-	TRBV6-1	few	TRBJ1-1	CASSVQGTEAFF	TGTGCCAGCAGTGTACAGGGCACTGAAGCTTTCTTT
-	TRBV9	-	TRBJ1-1	CASSVDGRGATEAFF	TGTGCCAGCAGCGTAGATGGACGGGGTGCCACTGAAGCTTTCTTT
TRBD1	TRBV6-4	-	TRBJ1-1	CASSDGDRGKAFF	TGTGCCAGCAGTGACGGGGACAGGGGAAAAGCTTTCTTT
-	TRBV12-2	-	TRBJ1-2	CASRLAMGWGSTGGNYGYTF	TGTGCAAGTCGCTTAGCGATGGGTTGGGGTTCGACAGGGGGAAACTATGGCTACACCTTC
TRBD2	TRBV2	-	TRBJ2-2	CASSTGLAGDTGELFF	TGTGCCAGCAGTACCGGACTAGCGGGGGATACCGGGGAGCTGTTTTTT
TRBD1	TRBV10-2	-	TRBJ2-5	CATEPGQGPETQYF	TGCGCCACCGAACCGGGACAGGGCCCAGAGACCCAGTACTTC
-	TRBV6-4	-	TRBJ2-2	CARLTGGDTGELFF	TGTGCCAGACTAACAGGGGGGGACACCGGGGAGCTGTTTTTT
-	TRBV5-5	-	TRBJ2-7	CASSTSRAYEQYF	TGTGCCAGCAGCACATCCCGGGCCTACGAGCAGTACTTC
TRBD1	TRBV9	once	TRBJ2-7	CASSLGQVPYEQYF	TGTGCCAGCAGCCTCGGACAGGTCCCCTACGAGCAGTACTTC
-	TRBV9	-	TRBJ1-1	CASSVGGADTEAFF	TGTGCCAGCAGCGTGGGAGGGGCGGACACTGAAGCTTTCTTT
-	TRBV18	once	TRBJ2-3	CASSPPAGRSDTQYF	TGTGCCAGCTCACCACCCGCAGGGAGGTCAGATACGCAGTATTTT
TRBD1	TRBV18	-	TRBJ2-5	CASSPGTAGETQYF	TGTGCCAGCTCCCCCGGGACAGCAGGGGAGACCCAGTACTTC
TRBD1	TRBV29-1	-	TRBJ1-1	CSVGRMRTGDTEAFF	TGCAGCGTTGGGAGAATGAGGACAGGGGACACTGAAGCTTTCTTT
TRBD1	TRBV30	few	TRBJ2-7	CAWNRGAEQYF	TGTGCCTGGAACAGGGGTGCCGAGCAGTACTTC
-	TRBV13	-	TRBJ2-7	CASSSHYEQYF	TGTGCCAGCAGCTCCCATTACGAGCAGTACTTC
-	TRBV4-2	-	TRBJ2-5	CASSQVTGYQETQYF	TGTGCCAGCAGCCAAGTAACTGGTTACCAAGAGACCCAGTACTTC
TRBD1	TRBV7-9	-	TRBJ2-7	CASSLAGQGYEQYF	TGTGCCAGCAGCTTAGCGGGACAGGGCTACGAGCAGTACTTC
-	TRBV5-1	-	TRBJ2-5	CASRLEETQYF	TGCGCCAGCAGACTTGAAGAGACCCAGTACTTC
-	TRBV27	-	TRBJ1-2	CASRTKQGTTNYGYTF	TGTGCCAGCAGAACGAAACAGGGAACCACTAACTATGGCTACACCTTC
-	TRBV19	once	TRBJ1-2	CASSVDTLYGYTF	TGTGCCAGTAGTGTGGACACCCTTTATGGCTACACCTTC
TRBD2	TRBV5-1	-	TRBJ2-1	CASSAGGSYNEQFF	TGCGCCAGCAGCGCCGGGGGGTCCTACAATGAGCAGTTCTTC
-	TRBV7-3	-	TRBJ1-2	CASSSQGMTGGYTF	TGTGCCAGCAGCTCCCAGGGCATGACGGGTGGCTACACCTTC
TRBD1	TRBV27	-	TRBJ1-2	CASSLTETGGYGYTF	TGTGCCAGCAGTCTAACCGAGACAGGGGGCTATGGCTACACCTTC
TRBD2	TRBV6-4	-	TRBJ2-1	CASSRFASGGSYNEQFF	TGTGCCAGCAGTAGGTTCGCTAGCGGGGGGAGTTACAATGAGCAGTTCTTC
TRBD1	TRBV27	-	TRBJ1-1	CASSSGGGWREAFF	TGTGCCAGCAGTTCCGGAGGGGGCTGGAGGGAAGCTTTCTTT
TRBD1	TRBV19	-	TRBJ2-7	CASSSAGGSYEQYF	TGTGCCAGTTCAAGTGCAGGGGGCAGCTACGAGCAGTACTTC
TRBD1	TRBV10-3	once	TRBJ2-3	CAISADRGLSDTQYF	TGTGCCATCAGTGCGGACAGGGGGCTTTCAGATACGCAGTATTTT
TRBD1	TRBV6-5	-	TRBJ2-5	CASSADRVTETQYF	TGTGCCAGCAGCGCGGACAGGGTTACGGAGACCCAGTACTTC
TRBD1	TRBV18	-	TRBJ1-2	CASSPLGTDYYTF	TGTGCCAGCTCACCCCTCGGGACAGACTACTACACCTTC
-	TRBV7-8	-	TRBJ2-1	CASSPWGVVDEQFF	TGTGCCAGCAGCCCTTGGGGGGTGGTGGATGAGCAGTTCTTC
-	TRBV5-1	-	TRBJ1-6	CASSLVTPYSSPLHF	TGCGCCAGCAGCTTGGTGACACCCTATAGTTCACCCCTCCACTTT
-	TRBV11-2	-	TRBJ2-7	CASSLVSRFEQYF	TGTGCCAGCAGCCTGGTTTCGAGGTTCGAGCAGTACTTC
-	TRBV18	-	TRBJ2-3	CASSPSLADTDTQYF	TGTGCCAGCTCACCAAGTCTAGCCGACACAGATACGCAGTATTTT